A single sample gave rise to the 26 T cell receptor beta chains below, sequenced in a study of T-cell reconstitution after alpha-beta-depleted transplantation in children. Unique molecular identifiers featured in how the TCRbeta library was prepared. TCRdb called the PCR reads again in MiXCR, with one record for every CDR3 protein. In the table there are approximately 350,000 distinct CDR3 sequences, around a tenth of which are singletons. The material sequenced was PBMCs from the stem cell graft donor, taken from the stem cell graft. The receptors come from a human donor who donated a stem cell graft to a child with acute lymphoblastic leukemia.

This clonotype has only a few counts. The chain has TRBV5-1 and TRBJ2-7, with 9 bases identical to TRBD1. The CDR3 sequence is 15 residues long. V lost 4 bases, J lost 2 bases, and 7 bases stayed unmatched. CDR1 and CDR2 from the germline V gene are SGHRS and YFSETQ. CDR3: CASSGRDRVTYEQYF. In nucleotides, the CDR3 is TGCGCCAGCAGCGGAAGGGACAGGGTGACCTACGAGCAGTACTTC.

The chain has TRBV6-5 and TRBJ2-1; TRBD2 matches 8 bases. Trimming cost V 3 bases and J 6 bases; bases outside gene matches: 16. The CDR3 contains 18 residues. The germline V gene encodes CDR1 MNHEY and CDR2 SVGAGI. Here the CDR3 reads CASSYGRGAGVSVNEQFF. CDR3 bases: TGTGCCAGCAGTTATGGCAGGGGAGCGGGAGTTTCGGTCAATGAGCAGTTCTTC.

The rearrangement joins TRBV5-1 to TRBJ2-5, with D possibly being TRBD2 (6 bases). The V end lost 0 bases, the J end lost 5 bases, and 14 bases lay between the germline ends. There are 15 residues in the CDR3. The germline V gene has CDR1 SGHRS and CDR2 YFSETQ. The CDR3 DNA follows: TGCGCCAGCAGCTTGGGAGCGGAGGGCCGCGAGACCCAGTACTTC. Translation gives CASSLGAEGRETQYF. Complete variable domain (other parts from reference TRBV5-1 and TRBJ2-5): KAGVTQTPRYLIKTRGQQVTLSCSPISGHRSVSWYQQTPGQGLQFLFEYFSETQRNKGNFPGRFSGRQFSNSRSEMNVSTLELGDSALYLCASSLGAEGRETQYFGPGTRLLVL.

The rearrangement uses TRBV15 and TRBJ2-7; 9 bases are shared with TRBD1. The trim removed 2 bases at V and 5 bases at J, leaving 10 bases unmatched. Germline loops: CDR1 LNHNV, CDR2 YYDKDF (reference sequence). The CDR3 sequence is 16 residues long. In nucleotides, the CDR3 is TGTGCCACCAGCAGAACCGGGACAGGGTGGTTTGACGAGCAGTACTTC. It codes for CATSRTGTGWFDEQYF.

The table lists this clonotype with a few counts. J is TRBJ1-1 and V is TRBV29-1; tentatively, D is TRBD1 (5 bases). Trimming pared 0 bases from V and 11 bases from J, leaving 16 bases between. Germline V CDR1 and CDR2: SQVTM, ANQGSEA. The CDR3 has 13 amino acids. Written as DNA, the CDR3 is TGCAGCGTTGAAGAAGAAAGGGACCTCCTGGCTTTCTTT. Protein product: CSVEEERDLLAFF. Full variable domain (remainder filled in from reference TRBV29-1 and TRBJ1-1): SAVISQKPSRDICQRGTSLTIQCQVDSQVTMMFWYRQQPGQSLTLIATANQGSEATYESGFVIDKFPISRPNLTFSTLTVSNMSPEDSSIYLCSVEEERDLLAFFGQGTRLTVV.

The chain carries TRBV7-8 and TRBJ1-5; TRBD1 might be the D (5 bases). Germline CDR1 SGHVS, CDR2 FQNEAQ. The CDR3 has 14 amino acids. The V gene lost 5 bases and the J gene lost 4 bases, with 12 bases spanning the gap. The CDR3 nucleotides read TGTGCCAGCAGCCGCAGGGAAGGGAATCAGCCCCAGCATTTT. Encoded protein: CASSRREGNQPQHF.

This clonotype was seen a handful of times. The CDR3 region has the DNA TGTGCCAGCAGCCAGCCCGGGAGCAGCGACGAGCAGTACTTC. The encoded protein is CASSQPGSSDEQYF. J is TRBJ2-7 and V is TRBV7-2; the D gene is possibly TRBD2 (6 bases). The V end was cut by 5 bases, the J end by 5 bases, with 16 bases between. The CDR3 totals 14 residues. The germline V gene encodes CDR1 SGHTA and CDR2 FQGNSA. Full variable domain (remainder filled in from reference TRBV7-2 and TRBJ2-7): GAGVSQSPSNKVTEKGKDVELRCDPISGHTALYWYRQSLGQGLEFLIYFQGNSAPDKSGLPSDRFSAERTGGSVSTLTIQRTQQEDSAVYLCASSQPGSSDEQYFGPGTRLTVT.

The chain recombines TRBV5-1 with TRBJ2-7, with 11 bases matching TRBD2. Germline CDR1 is SGHRS and CDR2 is YFSETQ. The junction had 6 bases not matched to a gene; V was cut back by 4 bases and J by 0 bases. The CDR3 has 16 residues. In nucleotides, the CDR3 is TGCGCCAGCAGCACCGGACTAGCGGGCCTCTCCTACGAGCAGTACTTC. It codes for CASSTGLAGLSYEQYF.

This chain joins TRBV18 and TRBJ2-2, with 8 bases fitting TRBD2. V lost 2 bases, J lost 7 bases, and 6 bases stayed unmatched. The CDR3 consists of 15 residues. Germline CDR1 is KGHSH and CDR2 is LQKENI. CDR3 in DNA: TGTGCCAGCTCACCATTAGCGGGACGAAACGGGGAGCTGTTTTTT. Protein product: CASSPLAGRNGELFF.

This clonotype has only a few counts. The chain links TRBV29-1 to TRBJ2-4, with 8 bases aligning to TRBD2. This CDR3 has 14 amino acids. Looked up from germline, CDR1 is SQVTM and CDR2 is ANQGSEA. Germline trimming cut 7 bases from V and 6 bases from J; bases unmatched to any gene: 11. In DNA, the CDR3 is TGCAGCGGGGCAGACGGGAGGGTGGGAAACATTCAGTACTTC. As protein: CSGADGRVGNIQYF. The whole variable domain, filled in from reference TRBV29-1 and TRBJ2-4, reads SAVISQKPSRDICQRGTSLTIQCQVDSQVTMMFWYRQQPGQSLTLIATANQGSEATYESGFVIDKFPISRPNLTFSTLTVSNMSPEDSSIYLCSGADGRVGNIQYFGAGTRLSVL.

The rearrangement links TRBV27 to TRBJ2-1; TRBD1 matches at 8 bases. Looked up from germline, CDR1 is MNHEY and CDR2 is SMNVEV (reference sequence). V lost 5 bases, J lost 4 bases, and 7 bases stayed unmatched. The CDR3 loop spans 15 amino acids. The CDR3 sequence: CASSPAGQGYNEQFF. The CDR3 bases are TGTGCCAGCAGTCCGGCCGGACAGGGATACAATGAGCAGTTCTTC.

This clonotype came up a few times. The V call is TRBV20-1, the J call TRBJ2-7, with D perhaps TRBD1 (6 bases). V dropped 0 bases and J dropped 0 bases, with 9 bases sitting between them. The CDR3 has 14 residues. Germline CDR1 and CDR2: DFQATT and SNEGSKA (reference sequence). The CDR3 nucleotides are TGCAGTGCTAGAGATAGGGGGTTCTCCTACGAGCAGTACTTC. It translates to CSARDRGFSYEQYF.

The rearrangement uses TRBV4-1 and TRBJ2-3, with TRBD2 identical over 7 bases. CDR1 is MGHRA and CDR2 is YSYEKL in the germline V gene. V was clipped by 5 bases and J by 3 bases; unmatched bases: 11. This CDR3 region has 16 residues. The CDR3 nucleotides read TGCGCCAGCAGCGGGAGTCGGGACTACCAGACAGATACGCAGTATTTT. This sequence encodes CASSGSRDYQTDTQYF.

The rearrangement links TRBV13 to TRBJ2-2, with D perhaps matching TRBD1 or TRBD2 (6 bases each). Trimming removed 5 bases from V and 4 bases from J, with 20 bases in between. The germline V gene encodes CDR1 PRHDT and CDR2 FYEKMQ (reference sequence). The CDR3 sequence is 17 residues long. The CDR3 is CASSPVGQLGSTGELFF. The CDR3 bases are TGTGCCAGCAGCCCTGTGGGACAACTCGGGAGCACCGGGGAGCTGTTTTTT.

The chain links TRBV12-5 to TRBJ1-2, with D uncertain. From germline, CDR1 is LGHNT and CDR2 FRNRAP. V gave up 9 bases and J gave up 3 bases, with 14 bases separating them. The CDR3 loop spans 13 amino acids. CDR3 nucleotides: TGTGCTAGCGGCATTTATTTCGACTATGGCTACACCTTC. Encoded protein: CASGIYFDYGYTF.

This clonotype was seen at least ten times. This chain links TRBV30 with TRBJ2-2; D unresolved. Germline lookup yields CDR1 GTSNPN and CDR2 SVGIG (reference sequence). The CDR3 is 12 amino acids. V gave up 3 bases and J gave up 5 bases, with 7 bases separating them. CDR3 coding DNA: TGTGCCTGGAGCCTTGGGACCGGGGAGCTGTTTTTT. Its translation: CAWSLGTGELFF.

In this sample, this clonotype turned up many times. V usage is TRBV15 and J usage is TRBJ2-2, with D unclear. Germline lookup yields CDR1 LNHNV and CDR2 YYDKDF (reference sequence). V lost 6 bases to trimming and J lost 3 bases, with 5 bases between them. The CDR3 consists of 12 residues. The CDR3: CATRLDTGELFF. For the CDR3, the DNA is TGTGCCACCAGGTTGGACACCGGGGAGCTGTTTTTT.

The gene calls are TRBV7-9 and TRBJ2-7; 8 nucleotides agree with TRBD1. The V and J ends lost 4 bases and 0 bases, in that order; junction bases with no gene match: 8. Germline V gene sequence: CDR1 SEHNR, CDR2 FQNEAQ (reference sequence). CDR3 length: 16 amino acids. CDR3 amino acids: CASSSRGDRSSYEQYF. The CDR3 region has the DNA TGTGCCAGCAGCTCGCGCGGGGACAGGTCCTCCTACGAGCAGTACTTC.

This clonotype was seen a few times. The V gene is TRBV7-9, the J gene TRBJ1-1, with a tentative D call TRBD1 (6 bases). In germline, CDR1 is SEHNR, CDR2 FQNEAQ (reference sequence). This CDR3 contains 13 residues. V dropped 1 base and J dropped 4 bases, with 7 bases sitting between them. CDR3 nucleotide sequence: TGTGCCAGCAGCTTAGGGACAGTCACTGAAGCTTTCTTT. The encoded protein is CASSLGTVTEAFF.

On this clonotype itself: Sequence at one end of the junction differs from germline and may be a read error. This sequence joins TRBV18 and TRBJ1-2, with 12 bases matching TRBD1. CDR1 KGHSH and CDR2 LQKENI come from the germline V gene. This CDR3 spans 17 amino acids. The CDR3 is CASSPGTGGEHNYGHTF. CDR3 in DNA: TGTGCCAGCTCACCCGGGACAGGGGGCGAACATAACTATGGCCACACCTTC. Based on the CDR3 plus reference TRBV18 and TRBJ1-2, the full variable domain is NAGVMQNPRHLVRRRGQEARLRCSPMKGHSHVYWYRQLPEEGLKFMVYLQKENIIDESGMPKERFSAEFPKEGPSILRIQQVVRGDSAAYFCASSPGTGGEHNYGHTFGSGTRLTVV.

A few counts support this clonotype. The J gene is TRBJ1-5, the V gene TRBV20-1, with a tentative D call TRBD1 (5 bases). This CDR3 contains 15 residues. Germline V gene sequence: CDR1 DFQATT, CDR2 SNEGSKA (reference sequence). Trimming stripped 2 bases from V and 8 bases from J, with 19 bases between. This chain's CDR3 is CSARIPGGRGEPQHF. The CDR3 region has the DNA TGCAGTGCTAGAATTCCGGGAGGTAGGGGAGAGCCCCAGCATTTT.

The chain uses TRBV12-3 or TRBV12-4 and TRBJ2-5; 13 bases match TRBD2. V dropped 5 bases and J dropped 4; count of bases not matched to a gene: 10. The CDR3 is 17 amino acids. This CDR3 is CASSPGTSGNRGETQYF. Written as DNA, the CDR3 is TGTGCCAGCAGTCCCGGGACTAGCGGGAATAGAGGAGAGACCCAGTACTTC.

The chain joins TRBV4-1 to TRBJ2-7, with TRBD1 matching 11 bases. Germline V gene data show CDR1 as MGHRA and CDR2 as YSYEKL. This CDR3 region has 16 residues. Trimming removed 2 bases from V and 2 bases from J; junction bases left unmatched: 5. The DNA of the CDR3 is TGCGCCAGCAGCCAAACCGGGACAGGGGGAGCCTACGAGCAGTACTTC. Protein sequence: CASSQTGTGGAYEQYF.

A few counts support this clonotype. The chain employs TRBV7-2 and TRBJ2-5; TRBD1 is a possible D gene (6 bases). Trimming removed 3 bases at V and 5 bases at J, with 10 bases between. Germline V gene lookup returns CDR1 SGHTA and CDR2 FQGNSA. This CDR3 is built from 13 residues. CDR3 residues: CASSFSRGETQYF. The CDR3, as DNA: TGTGCCAGCAGCTTTTCCAGGGGCGAGACCCAGTACTTC.

The CDR3 here is CASSPREGRSYEQYF. The CDR3 nucleotides read TGTGCCAGCAGCCCTCGGGAGGGCAGGTCCTACGAGCAGTACTTC. The chain uses TRBV28 and TRBJ2-7; 8 bases align to TRBD2. The CDR3 length is 15 residues. Losses at the gene ends were 6 bases for V and 1 base for J; bases not matched to a gene: 8. Per germline, CDR1 MDHEN and CDR2 SYDVKM.

Many counts were recorded for this clonotype. This chain connects TRBV9 to TRBJ2-3; 8 bases map to TRBD1. CDR1 SGDLS and CDR2 YYNGEE come from the germline V gene. The CDR3 sequence is 16 residues long. V shed 3 bases, J shed 0 bases, and the junction held 6 bases outside the gene matches. The CDR3 bases are TGTGCCAGCAGCGCCCACGGACAGGGAAGCACAGATACGCAGTATTTT. This sequence encodes CASSAHGQGSTDTQYF.